Given below is one T cell receptor beta chain in context. Profiled with immunoSEQ multiplex PCR; TCRdb holds only in-frame clones, not every one. The repertoire includes about 79,000 clones, 94% of them detected once, and 0.2% to 0.3% sits in the top ten. These data are taken from a study of technical replicates of blood from a handful of donors. This TCR came from a human donor in good health. The sequenced sample was T cells isolated from PBMCs.

Written as DNA, the CDR3 is TGTGCCAGCAGCCTCACTAGCGGAGCCTACGAGCAGTACTTC. Its protein is CASSLTSGAYEQYF. V usage is TRBV11-2 and J usage is TRBJ2-7; 8 bases are a match to TRBD2. This CDR3 spans 14 amino acids. Germline lookup yields CDR1 SGHAT and CDR2 FQNNGV. The V and J ends lost 5 bases and 2 bases, in that order; junction bases with no gene match: 5.